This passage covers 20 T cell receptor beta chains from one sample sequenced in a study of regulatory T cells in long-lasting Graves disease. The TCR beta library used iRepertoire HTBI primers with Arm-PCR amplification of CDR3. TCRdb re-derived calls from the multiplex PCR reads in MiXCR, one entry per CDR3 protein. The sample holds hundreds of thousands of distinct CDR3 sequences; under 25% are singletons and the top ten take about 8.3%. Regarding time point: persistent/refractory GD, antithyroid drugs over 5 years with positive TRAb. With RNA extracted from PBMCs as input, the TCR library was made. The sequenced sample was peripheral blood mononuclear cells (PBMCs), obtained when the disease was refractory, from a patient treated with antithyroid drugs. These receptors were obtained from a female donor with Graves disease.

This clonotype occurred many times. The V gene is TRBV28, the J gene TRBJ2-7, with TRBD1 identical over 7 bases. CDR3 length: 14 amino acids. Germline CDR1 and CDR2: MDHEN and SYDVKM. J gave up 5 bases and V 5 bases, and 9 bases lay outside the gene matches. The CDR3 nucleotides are TGTGCCAGCAGTCCGATGAGGGGGCTTGACGAGCAGTACTTC. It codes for CASSPMRGLDEQYF. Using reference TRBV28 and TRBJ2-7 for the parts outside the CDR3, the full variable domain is DVKVTQSSRYLVKRTGEKVFLECVQDMDHENMFWYRQDPGLGLRLIYFSYDVKMKEKGDIPEGYSVSREKKERFSLILESASTNQTSMYLCASSPMRGLDEQYFGPGTRLTVT.

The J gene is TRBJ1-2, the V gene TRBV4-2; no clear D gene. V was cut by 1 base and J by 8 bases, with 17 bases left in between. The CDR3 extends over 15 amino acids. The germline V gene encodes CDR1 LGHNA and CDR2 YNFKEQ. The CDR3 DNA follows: TGTGCCAGCAGCCAAGGGCCCGGGTCCCTAGGAGGCTACACCTTC. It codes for CASSQGPGSLGGYTF.

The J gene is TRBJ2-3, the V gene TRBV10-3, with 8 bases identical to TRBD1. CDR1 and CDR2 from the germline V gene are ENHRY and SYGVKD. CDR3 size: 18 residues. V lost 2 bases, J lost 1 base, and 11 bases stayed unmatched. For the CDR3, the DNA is TGTGCCATCAGTGAGCCCGGGACAGGAGCTCGGGGCACAGATACGCAGTATTTT. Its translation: CAISEPGTGARGTDTQYF.

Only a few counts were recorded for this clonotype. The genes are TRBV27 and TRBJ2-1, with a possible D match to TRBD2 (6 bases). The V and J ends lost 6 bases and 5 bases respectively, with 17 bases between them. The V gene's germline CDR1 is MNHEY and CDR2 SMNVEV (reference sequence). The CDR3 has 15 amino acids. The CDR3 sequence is CASRMLTSHHNEQFF. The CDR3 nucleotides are TGTGCCAGCAGAATGCTAACTAGCCACCACAATGAGCAGTTCTTC.

The CDR3 reads CASTGNIWKAQYF. The CDR3 nucleotides read TGTGCCAGCACGGGCAATATTTGGAAAGCGCAGTATTTT. The V gene is TRBV6-1, the J gene TRBJ2-3; D is undetermined. Looked up from germline, CDR1 is MNHNS and CDR2 is SASEGT. V gave up 7 bases and J gave up 10 bases, with 18 bases separating them. CDR3 length equals 13 residues.

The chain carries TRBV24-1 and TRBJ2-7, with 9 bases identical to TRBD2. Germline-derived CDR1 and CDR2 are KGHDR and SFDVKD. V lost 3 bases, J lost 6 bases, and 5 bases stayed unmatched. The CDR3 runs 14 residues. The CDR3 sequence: CATSDAGTSREQYF. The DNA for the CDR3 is TGTGCCACCAGTGATGCCGGGACTAGCCGCGAGCAGTACTTC.

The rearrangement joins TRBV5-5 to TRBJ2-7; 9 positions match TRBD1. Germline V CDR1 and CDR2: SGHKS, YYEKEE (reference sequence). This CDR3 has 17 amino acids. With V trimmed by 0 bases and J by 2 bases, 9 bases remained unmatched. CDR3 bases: TGTGCCAGCAGCTTGGCCCGCGGGGACAGGGCCCCCTACGAGCAGTACTTC. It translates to CASSLARGDRAPYEQYF.

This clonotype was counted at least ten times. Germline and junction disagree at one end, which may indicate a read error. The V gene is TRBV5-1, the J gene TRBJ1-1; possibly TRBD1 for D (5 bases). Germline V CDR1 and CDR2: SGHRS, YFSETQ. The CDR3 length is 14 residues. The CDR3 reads CASSFGTANTEAFF. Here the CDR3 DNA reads TGTGCCAGCAGCTTCGGGACGGCTAACACTGAAGCTTTCTTT.

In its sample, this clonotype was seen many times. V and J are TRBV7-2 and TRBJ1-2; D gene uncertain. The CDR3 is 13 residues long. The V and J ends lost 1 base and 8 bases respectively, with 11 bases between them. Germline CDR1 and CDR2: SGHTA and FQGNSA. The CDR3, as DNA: TGTGCCAGCAGCTTAGGGCCTAACGGGGGCTACACCTTC. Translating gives CASSLGPNGGYTF.

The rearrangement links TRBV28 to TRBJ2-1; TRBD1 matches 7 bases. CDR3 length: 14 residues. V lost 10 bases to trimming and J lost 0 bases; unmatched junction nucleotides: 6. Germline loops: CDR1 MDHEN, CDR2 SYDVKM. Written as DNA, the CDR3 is TGTGCCACCAGACAGGGCGACTCCTACAATGAGCAGTTCTTC. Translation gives CATRQGDSYNEQFF.

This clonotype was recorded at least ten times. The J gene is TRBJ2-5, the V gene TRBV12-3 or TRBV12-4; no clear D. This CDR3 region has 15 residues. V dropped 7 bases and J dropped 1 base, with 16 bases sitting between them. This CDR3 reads CASTFEFGFQETQYF. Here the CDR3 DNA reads TGTGCCAGCACCTTCGAATTCGGCTTCCAAGAGACCCAGTACTTC.

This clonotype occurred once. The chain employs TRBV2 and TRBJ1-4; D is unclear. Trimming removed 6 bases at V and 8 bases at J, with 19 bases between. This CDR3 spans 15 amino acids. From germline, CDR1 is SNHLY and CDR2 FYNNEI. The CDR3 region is CASSLIGQTREKLFF. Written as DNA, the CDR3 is TGTGCCAGCAGCTTGATTGGCCAGACAAGAGAAAAACTGTTTTTT.

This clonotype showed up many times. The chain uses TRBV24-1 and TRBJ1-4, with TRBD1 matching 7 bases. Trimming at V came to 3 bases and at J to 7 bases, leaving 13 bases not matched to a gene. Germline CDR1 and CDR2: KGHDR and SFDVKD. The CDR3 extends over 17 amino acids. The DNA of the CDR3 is TGTGCCACCAGTGATCCTCAAGGCCCAGGGGGGCGTGAAAAACTGTTTTTT. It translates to CATSDPQGPGGREKLFF.

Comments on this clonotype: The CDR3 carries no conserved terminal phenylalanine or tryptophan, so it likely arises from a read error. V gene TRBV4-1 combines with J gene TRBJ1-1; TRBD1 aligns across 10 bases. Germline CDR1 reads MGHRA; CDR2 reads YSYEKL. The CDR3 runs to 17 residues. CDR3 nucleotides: TGCGCCAGCAGCCACCTCGCGGGACAGGGGAAAAACATTGAAGCTTTCCTT. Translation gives CASSHLAGQGKNIEAFL.

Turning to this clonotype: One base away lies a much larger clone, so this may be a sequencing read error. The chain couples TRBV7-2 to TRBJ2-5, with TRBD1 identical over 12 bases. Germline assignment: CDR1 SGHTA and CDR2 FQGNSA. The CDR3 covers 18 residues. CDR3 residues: CASSLGARWDRGQETRYF. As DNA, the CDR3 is TGTGCCAGCAGCTTAGGCGCCCGGTGGGACAGGGGGCAAGAGACCCGGTACTTC.

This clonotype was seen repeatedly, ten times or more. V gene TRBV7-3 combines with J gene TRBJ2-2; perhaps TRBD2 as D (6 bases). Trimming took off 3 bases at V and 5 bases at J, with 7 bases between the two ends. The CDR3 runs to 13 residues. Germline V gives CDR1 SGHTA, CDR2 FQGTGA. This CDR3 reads CASSLTRTGELFF. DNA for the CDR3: TGTGCCAGCAGCTTGACTAGGACCGGGGAGCTGTTTTTT. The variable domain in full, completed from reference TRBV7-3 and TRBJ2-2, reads GAGVSQTPSNKVTEKGKYVELRCDPISGHTALYWYRQSLGQGPEFLIYFQGTGAADDSGLPNDRFFAVRPEGSVSTLKIQRTERGDSAVYLCASSLTRTGELFFGEGSRLTVL.

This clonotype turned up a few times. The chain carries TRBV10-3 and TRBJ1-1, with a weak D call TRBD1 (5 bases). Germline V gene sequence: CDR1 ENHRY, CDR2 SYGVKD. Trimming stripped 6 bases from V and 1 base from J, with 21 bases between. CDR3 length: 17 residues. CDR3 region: CAISARGGRGGNTEAFF. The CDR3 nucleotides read TGTGCCATCAGCGCCCGGGGAGGGAGGGGAGGGAACACTGAAGCTTTCTTT.

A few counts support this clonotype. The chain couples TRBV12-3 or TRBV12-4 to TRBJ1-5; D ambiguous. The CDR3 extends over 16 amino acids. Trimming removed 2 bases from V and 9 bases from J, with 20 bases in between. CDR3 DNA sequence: TGTGCCAGCAGTTTAATGGTCGGAGGGCCTAGTAGGCCCCAGCATTTT. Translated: CASSLMVGGPSRPQHF.

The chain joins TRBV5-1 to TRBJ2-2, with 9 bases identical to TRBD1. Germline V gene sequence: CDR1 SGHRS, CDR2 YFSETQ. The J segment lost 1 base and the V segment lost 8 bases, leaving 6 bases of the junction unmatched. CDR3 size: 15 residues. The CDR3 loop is CARWDRVWNTGELFF. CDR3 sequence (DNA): TGCGCCAGATGGGACAGGGTGTGGAACACCGGGGAGCTGTTTTTT.

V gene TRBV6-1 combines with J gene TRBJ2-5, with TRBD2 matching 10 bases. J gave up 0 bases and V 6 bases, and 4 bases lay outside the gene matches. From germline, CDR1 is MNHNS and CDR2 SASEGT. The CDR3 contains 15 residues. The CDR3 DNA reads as TGTGCCAGCAGGGGACTAGCGCAAGACCAAGAGACCCAGTACTTC. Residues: CASRGLAQDQETQYF.